These 3 T cell receptor beta chains originate from one sample sequenced in a study of CD8+ T cells in alopecia areata. Peripheral blood and lesional scalp punch biopsies were taken from alopecia areata patients. Reverse transcribed after extraction, RNA yielded cDNA as the sequencing template. Libraries were prepared by immunoSEQ multiplex PCR; TCRdb keeps only in-frame clonotypes and omits some of them. This table holds about 15,000 clones, 45% to 65% found once. The source material was skin. The receptor source for this set is a human donor with alopecia areata.

The chain has TRBV27 and TRBJ2-1; no clear D gene. Trimming removed 7 bases at V and 4 bases at J, with 23 bases between. Germline assignment: CDR1 MNHEY and CDR2 SMNVEV (reference sequence). The CDR3 has 17 amino acids. CDR3 bases: TGTGCCAGCACCCCCGCCCGAAGGCAGGTGTTGTACAATGAGCAGTTCTTC. Residues: CASTPARRQVLYNEQFF.

The genes are TRBV28 and TRBJ1-2, with 7 bases aligning to TRBD1. Unmatched junction bases numbered 10, after V lost 5 bases and J lost 1 base. The CDR3 length is 16 residues. Germline CDR1 MDHEN, CDR2 SYDVKM. The CDR3 DNA reads as TGTGCCAGCAGTACGGGACAGAGCGGGGTTAACTATGGCTACACCTTC. This gives the protein CASSTGQSGVNYGYTF.

In its sample, this clone ranks as medium-sized. The CDR3 DNA reads TGTGCCAGCAGCGCAAGATCGGGACTAGCGACCTACAATGAGCAGTTCTTC. This sequence encodes CASSARSGLATYNEQFF. The rearrangement joins TRBV9 to TRBJ2-1; 10 bases agree with TRBD2. CDR1 is SGDLS and CDR2 is YYNGEE in the germline V gene. The V and J ends lost 3 bases and 2 bases, in that order; junction bases with no gene match: 8. The CDR3 extends over 17 amino acids.